What follows are 28 T cell receptor beta chains derived from one specimen sequenced in a study of blood T cell repertoires in COVID-19. Assay: immunoSEQ multiplex PCR; the TCRdb copy retains only in-frame clones and omits some. This table holds more than 85,000 clones, roughly 86% found once. Input material: peripheral blood. The receptors were sampled from a man between 50 and 59 years old with active or convalescent COVID-19.

The J gene is TRBJ2-3, the V gene TRBV4-1; D perhaps matches TRBD2 (5 bases). Germline assignment: CDR1 MGHRA and CDR2 YSYEKL. The CDR3 loop spans 15 amino acids. Trimming took off 0 bases at V and 9 bases at J, with 16 bases between the two ends. The CDR3 is CASSQDRAARGTQYF. DNA for the CDR3: TGCGCCAGCAGCCAAGATAGGGCCGCAAGAGGGACGCAGTATTTT.

V and J are TRBV6-6 and TRBJ1-1, with D possibly TRBD1 on 6 matching bases. Germline CDR1 is MNHNY and CDR2 is SVGAGI (reference sequence). This CDR3 is built from 12 residues. Trimming took 10 bases from V and 3 from J, leaving 12 bases between them. The CDR3 region has the DNA TGTGCCATCCGACAGGCTGACACTGAAGCTTTCTTT. This gives the protein CAIRQADTEAFF.

The chain couples TRBV28 to TRBJ1-4; D remains unclear. Germline-derived CDR1 and CDR2 are MDHEN and SYDVKM. CDR3 size: 13 residues. Trimming stripped 6 bases from V and 6 bases from J, with 11 bases between. This CDR3 reads CASREDWDEKLFF. The CDR3 bases are TGTGCCAGCAGGGAAGACTGGGATGAAAAACTGTTTTTT.

The chain uses TRBV19 and TRBJ2-2; D may be TRBD1 (6 bases). This CDR3 is built from 14 residues. V lost 7 bases and J lost 4, with 13 bases in between. Looked up from germline, CDR1 is LNHDA and CDR2 is SQIVND (reference sequence). The CDR3 DNA reads TGTGCCAGTAACCCGACAGGAGGCACCGGGGAGCTGTTTTTT. This sequence encodes CASNPTGGTGELFF.

The chain has TRBV19 and TRBJ2-1, with 7 bases matching TRBD2. Per the germline V gene, CDR1 is LNHDA and CDR2 is SQIVND (reference sequence). The CDR3 runs 17 residues. V lost 0 bases to trimming and J lost 8 bases; unmatched junction nucleotides: 13. As DNA, the CDR3 is TGTGCCAGTAGTATAGAATTCATCTGGGGGGGTAGCGATGAGCAGTTCTTC. Protein: CASSIEFIWGGSDEQFF.

The chain links TRBV20-1 to TRBJ1-1; D unresolved. The CDR3 runs 10 residues. Trimming left V 6 bases short and J 3 bases short, with 5 bases between. Germline loops: CDR1 DFQATT, CDR2 SNEGSKA (reference sequence). CDR3 coding DNA: TGCAGTGCATTATACACTGAAGCTTTCTTT. This encodes CSALYTEAFF.

This chain uses TRBV5-4 with TRBJ2-2; 11 positions agree with TRBD2. This CDR3 has 17 residues. V shed 0 bases and J 0 bases; nucleotides not matched to a gene: 1. Germline V gives CDR1 SGHNT, CDR2 YYREEE (reference sequence). Written as DNA, the CDR3 is TGTGCCAGCAGCTTGGAGACTAGCGGGGCGAACACCGGGGAGCTGTTTTTT. The encoded protein is CASSLETSGANTGELFF. The whole variable domain, remainder taken from reference TRBV5-4 and TRBJ2-2, is ETGVTQSPTHLIKTRGQQVTLRCSSQSGHNTVSWYQQALGQGPQFIFQYYREEENGRGNFPPRFSGLQFPNYSSELNVNALELDDSALYLCASSLETSGANTGELFFGEGSRLTVL.

V gene TRBV19 combines with J gene TRBJ1-5; 7 bases match TRBD1. The CDR3 totals 13 residues. The ends lost 5 bases at V and 9 bases at J; junction bases unmatched: 7. Germline CDR1 reads LNHDA; CDR2 reads SQIVND (reference sequence). CDR3 residues: CASSPETGRPQHF. The CDR3 nucleotides read TGTGCCAGTAGTCCGGAGACAGGGAGGCCCCAGCATTTT.

The rearrangement joins TRBV6-2 or TRBV6-3 to TRBJ1-5; 9 bases line up with TRBD1. The CDR3 loop spans 16 amino acids. The V and J ends lost 5 bases and 0 bases, in that order; junction bases with no gene match: 5. In germline, CDR1 is MNHEY, CDR2 SVGEGT. CDR3 sequence: CASSPDRGASNQPQHF. The CDR3 DNA reads as TGTGCCAGCAGTCCGGACAGGGGTGCTAGCAATCAGCCCCAGCATTTT.

This sequence joins TRBV6-6 and TRBJ2-5; 9 bases are a match to TRBD1. CDR1 and CDR2 from the germline V gene are MNHNY and SVGAGI (reference sequence). CDR3 length: 12 residues. V lost 8 bases, J lost 7 bases, and 5 bases stayed unmatched. The CDR3 DNA follows: TGTGCCAGCCGGGGACAGGGCGGGACCCAGTACTTC. It specifies CASRGQGGTQYF.

The rearrangement uses TRBV7-2 and TRBJ1-4; D is possibly TRBD1 (5 bases). The CDR3 consists of 14 residues. The V end lost 5 bases, the J end lost 6 bases, and 13 bases lay between the germline ends. The germline gives CDR1 SGHTA, CDR2 FQGNSA. CDR3 in amino acids: CASSPLGGYEKLFF. The CDR3 DNA reads TGTGCCAGCAGCCCTCTCGGGGGGTATGAAAAACTGTTTTTT.

CDR3 residues: CASSKARGKGYNEQFF. The DNA for the CDR3 is TGTGCCAGCAGCAAAGCGAGGGGGAAAGGCTACAATGAGCAGTTCTTC. J is TRBJ2-1 and V is TRBV21-1; TRBD1, the table's D call, was not compared with the DNA. TRBV21-1 is marked as a pseudogene. The CDR3 is 16 residues long.

J is TRBJ1-1 and V is TRBV6-5, with 9 bases that match TRBD1. V shed 10 bases and J 1 base; nucleotides not matched to a gene: 4. Germline CDR1 is MNHEY and CDR2 is SVGAGI. This CDR3 region has 13 residues. CDR3 sequence reads: CATRDRENTEAFF. As DNA, the CDR3 is TGTGCCACCAGGGACAGGGAGAACACTGAAGCTTTCTTT.

The rearrangement links TRBV28 to TRBJ1-1; D perhaps matches TRBD1 (5 bases). Trimming removed 3 bases at V and 6 bases at J, with 11 bases between. The CDR3 is 13 amino acids. Per germline, CDR1 MDHEN and CDR2 SYDVKM. CDR3 in DNA: TGTGCCAGCAGTTTTGGGGGGAGGGCTGAAGCTTTCTTT. Encoded protein: CASSFGGRAEAFF.

J is TRBJ2-2 and V is TRBV10-1; D not resolved. V was pared by 7 bases and J by 2 bases, with 11 bases between. The length of the CDR3 is 14 residues. Germline V gene lookup returns CDR1 WNHNN and CDR2 SYGVQD (reference sequence). The CDR3 loop is CASTERINTGELFF. The CDR3 DNA reads TGCGCCAGCACCGAGAGGATTAACACCGGGGAGCTGTTTTTT.

The sample holds a few counts of this clone. The chain has TRBV16 and TRBJ1-2; D is unclear. CDR1 KGHSY and CDR2 FQNENV come from the germline V gene. V was clipped by 0 bases and J by 6 bases, with 17 bases between them. This CDR3 contains 16 residues. The CDR3 DNA sequence: TGTGCCAGCAGCCAATCGCGAGGGCACCCAACGAATGGCTACACCTTC. Its translation is CASSQSRGHPTNGYTF.

The sample holds a few counts of this clone. The J gene is TRBJ2-3, the V gene TRBV11-2, with D possibly TRBD1 on 6 matching bases. Per germline, CDR1 SGHAT and CDR2 FQNNGV. The length of the CDR3 is 18 residues. Trimming cost V 3 bases and J 0 bases, with 19 bases left between them. Here the CDR3 DNA reads TGTGCCAGCAGCTTCTTCCGAACCGGGACAACTAGCACAGATACGCAGTATTTT. It encodes CASSFFRTGTTSTDTQYF.

Notes on this clone: The sample holds other DNA sequences that translate to the same CDR3. The chain uses TRBV7-8 and TRBJ1-5, with D maybe TRBD1 (5 bases). The CDR3 covers 15 residues. Looked up from germline, CDR1 is SGHVS and CDR2 is FQNEAQ. Trimming removed 5 bases at V and 0 bases at J, with 11 bases between. The CDR3 region has the DNA TGTGCCAGCAGCCCGCAGGGAAATAGCAATCAGCCCCAGCATTTT. This encodes CASSPQGNSNQPQHF.

The chain has TRBV5-5 and TRBJ1-2; D might be TRBD1 (5 bases). Trimming removed 4 bases at V and 5 bases at J, with 12 bases between. Germline loops: CDR1 SGHKS, CDR2 YYEKEE (reference sequence). This CDR3 spans 13 amino acids. The DNA for the CDR3 is TGTGCCAGCAGCCGGGGGTATGGGTATGGCTACACCTTC. This translates into CASSRGYGYGYTF.

This chain links TRBV28 with TRBJ2-5; 10 nucleotides align to TRBD2. The CDR3 runs 15 residues. Germline CDR1 MDHEN, CDR2 SYDVKM. The V segment lost 7 bases and the J segment 0 bases; nucleotides outside the gene matches: 5. In DNA form, the CDR3 reads TGTGCCAGCACTCCGGGACTAGCGTACCAAGAGACCCAGTACTTC. Its protein is CASTPGLAYQETQYF.

CDR3 coding DNA: TGTGCCAGCAGTGAATTGCGGCCGGAGCAGTACGTC. Encoded protein: CASSELRPEQYV. The V call is TRBV2, the J call TRBJ2-7; D unclear. Germline CDR1 is SNHLY and CDR2 is FYNNEI. V lost 2 bases and J lost 7, with 9 bases in between. This CDR3 has 12 residues.

This clone occurred a few times. The chain combines TRBV10-3 with TRBJ1-1, with 8 nucleotides matching TRBD1. Trimming took 6 bases from V and 6 from J; bases not matched to a gene: 9. The germline V gene has CDR1 ENHRY and CDR2 SYGVKD. The CDR3 is 14 amino acids. CDR3 sequence reads: CAIREDRDFAEAFF. The CDR3, as DNA: TGTGCCATCAGGGAGGACAGGGACTTCGCTGAAGCTTTCTTT.

The rearrangement uses TRBV7-2 and TRBJ2-5, with 9 nucleotides matching TRBD2. The V segment lost 0 bases and the J segment 5 bases; nucleotides outside the gene matches: 7. The CDR3 contains 16 residues. Germline V gives CDR1 SGHTA, CDR2 FQGNSA. The CDR3, as DNA: TGTGCCAGCAGCTTAGCGTTGCGGGGGGGCGGGGAGACCCAGTACTTC. Translated: CASSLALRGGGETQYF.

V gene TRBV7-8 combines with J gene TRBJ1-5, with D unresolved. Germline assignment: CDR1 SGHVS and CDR2 FQNEAQ. The CDR3 runs 14 residues. V was pared by 1 base and J by 7 bases, with 11 bases between. The CDR3 nucleotides read TGTGCCAGCAGCTTAGTATACGGGTACCAGCCCCAGCATTTT. It specifies CASSLVYGYQPQHF.

This clone was seen more than once but under ten times. J is TRBJ2-2 and V is TRBV3-1 (or the pseudogene TRBV3-2); TRBD1 matches at 9 bases. The CDR3 totals 15 residues. Looked up from germline, CDR1 is LGHDT and CDR2 is YNNKEL (reference sequence). V shed 4 bases, J shed 7 bases, and the junction held 7 bases outside the gene matches. CDR3 nucleotides: TGTGCCAGCAGCCCTCGACAGGGGGTGATCGGGGAGCTGTTTTTT. This translates into CASSPRQGVIGELFF.

This chain joins TRBV28 and TRBJ2-1, with 10 positions matching TRBD1. Trimming removed 6 bases from V and 7 bases from J; junction bases left unmatched: 12. The CDR3 is 16 residues long. Germline CDR1 reads MDHEN; CDR2 reads SYDVKM. The CDR3 region has the DNA TGTGCCAGCAGCCCTTCCGGGACAGGGGAGGGGAATGAGCAGTTCTTC. Its translation: CASSPSGTGEGNEQFF.

The chain is built from TRBV7-2 and TRBJ2-2; D is unresolved. The V and J ends lost 6 bases and 6 bases respectively, with 11 bases between them. Germline CDR1 and CDR2: SGHTA and FQGNSA. The CDR3 runs to 13 residues. CDR3: CASRRPPPGELFF. The DNA for the CDR3 is TGTGCCAGCAGGCGGCCTCCCCCCGGGGAGCTGTTTTTT.

The V and J genes are TRBV9 and TRBJ1-2; a weak D match, TRBD1 (5 bases). The V end was cut by 2 bases, the J end by 0 bases, with 11 bases between. This CDR3 has 15 amino acids. Germline V gives CDR1 SGDLS, CDR2 YYNGEE. CDR3 region: CASSVGQGSNYGYTF. As DNA, the CDR3 is TGTGCCAGCAGCGTTGGGCAGGGCTCTAACTATGGCTACACCTTC. Combining the CDR3 with reference TRBV9 and TRBJ1-2 gives the whole variable domain DSGVTQTPKHLITATGQRVTLRCSPRSGDLSVYWYQQSLDQGLQFLIQYYNGEERAKGNILERFSAQQFPDLHSELNLSSLELGDSALYFCASSVGQGSNYGYTFGSGTRLTVV.